This is a list of T cell receptor beta chains from one sample in a study of CXCR3-negative and CXCR3-positive naive CD8 T cells. TCRdb re-analyzed the 5' RACE reads; it lists each CDR3 protein once, without DNA. The sample table includes tens of thousands of distinct CDR3 sequences. The sample consisted of memory CD8+ T cells from blood. These receptor sequences come from a human donor in good health. Some clones in this sample may be carry-over from other donors' samples. CDR3s include the opening cysteine and the closing phenylalanine or tryptophan. Each record gives: clone size, V gene, J gene, CDR3 protein. The size entry is marked missing in some rows and otherwise reads once, few, many or a size class.

abundance: NA; v_gene: TRBV5-1; j_gene: TRBJ1-2; CDR3aa: CASSLPPYGYTF
abundance: medium-sized; v_gene: TRBV10-3; j_gene: TRBJ1-1; CDR3aa: CAISDGRVTSNTEAFF
abundance: NA; v_gene: TRBV7-2; j_gene: TRBJ2-5; CDR3aa: CASSWGTYPGGDQETQYF
abundance: NA; v_gene: TRBV7-9; j_gene: TRBJ2-5; CDR3aa: CASSLVWAEKETQYF
abundance: NA; v_gene: TRBV7-9; j_gene: TRBJ2-1; CDR3aa: CASSSASNNEQFF
abundance: NA; v_gene: TRBV7-3; j_gene: TRBJ2-1; CDR3aa: CASSFERGPYNEQFF
abundance: NA; v_gene: TRBV28; j_gene: TRBJ2-7; CDR3aa: CASSYRGPIAYEQYF
abundance: NA; v_gene: TRBV7-9; j_gene: TRBJ1-2; CDR3aa: CASNFQNDYGYTF
abundance: NA; v_gene: TRBV19; j_gene: TRBJ2-3; CDR3aa: CASTDGSGGPTDTQYF
abundance: NA; v_gene: TRBV11-2; j_gene: TRBJ2-7; CDR3aa: CASSLETFDEQYF
abundance: NA; v_gene: TRBV7-2; j_gene: TRBJ2-7; CDR3aa: CASSHWGRNYEQYF
abundance: NA; v_gene: TRBV21-1; j_gene: TRBJ2-1; CDR3aa: CASSKGPTDCSYNEQFF
abundance: NA; v_gene: TRBV18; j_gene: TRBJ2-5; CDR3aa: CASSLTGAGETQYF
abundance: NA; v_gene: TRBV28; j_gene: TRBJ2-7; CDR3aa: CASRPPDRAYEQYF
abundance: NA; v_gene: TRBV6-2/TRBV6-3; j_gene: TRBJ2-7; CDR3aa: CASRTSGDYEQYF
abundance: NA; v_gene: TRBV6-2/TRBV6-3; j_gene: TRBJ1-5; CDR3aa: CASSRTNSANQPQHF
abundance: NA; v_gene: TRBV12-3/TRBV12-4; j_gene: TRBJ2-1; CDR3aa: CASSSRPRDRFFYEQFF
abundance: NA; v_gene: TRBV29-1; j_gene: TRBJ2-1; CDR3aa: CSVERRYNEQFF
abundance: NA; v_gene: TRBV20-1; j_gene: TRBJ2-1; CDR3aa: CSARAGDSSYNEQFF
abundance: NA; v_gene: TRBV19; j_gene: TRBJ1-1; CDR3aa: CASSFRTPLTEAFF
abundance: NA; v_gene: TRBV28; j_gene: TRBJ2-7; CDR3aa: CASSSNSPPGYEQYF
abundance: NA; v_gene: TRBV28; j_gene: TRBJ2-5; CDR3aa: CASSPPGRSQETQYF
abundance: NA; v_gene: TRBV28; j_gene: TRBJ2-5; CDR3aa: CASSLLAGGETQYF
abundance: NA; v_gene: TRBV4-3; j_gene: TRBJ2-1; CDR3aa: CASSQVVGEMTYNEQFF
abundance: NA; v_gene: TRBV11-2; j_gene: TRBJ2-5; CDR3aa: CASRERAPLETQYF
abundance: medium-sized; v_gene: TRBV13; j_gene: TRBJ1-2; CDR3aa: CASSLAGNYGYTF
abundance: NA; v_gene: TRBV12-3/TRBV12-4; j_gene: TRBJ2-1; CDR3aa: CASRDPAENYNEQFF
abundance: NA; v_gene: TRBV9; j_gene: TRBJ2-1; CDR3aa: CASSVAEGGYGREQFF
abundance: NA; v_gene: TRBV9; j_gene: TRBJ2-1; CDR3aa: CASSSPGLAGGEEQFF
abundance: NA; v_gene: TRBV12-3/TRBV12-4; j_gene: TRBJ2-7; CDR3aa: CASSHSGGSYEQYF
abundance: NA; v_gene: TRBV7-2; j_gene: TRBJ2-1; CDR3aa: CASSQGGPTDWYNEQFF
abundance: NA; v_gene: TRBV4-1; j_gene: TRBJ2-2; CDR3aa: CASMENGELFF
abundance: NA; v_gene: TRBV6-2/TRBV6-3; j_gene: TRBJ2-7; CDR3aa: CASSYQAMNEQYF
abundance: NA; v_gene: TRBV7-9; j_gene: TRBJ1-1; CDR3aa: CASSLPRTANTEAFF
abundance: NA; v_gene: TRBV2; j_gene: TRBJ2-1; CDR3aa: CAISEGAYNEQFF
abundance: NA; v_gene: TRBV12-3/TRBV12-4; j_gene: TRBJ2-1; CDR3aa: CASKRIEYNEQFF
abundance: NA; v_gene: TRBV28; j_gene: TRBJ1-1; CDR3aa: CASYNTAGPTAFF
abundance: NA; v_gene: TRBV20-1; j_gene: TRBJ2-4; CDR3aa: CSANRGQGTNIQYF
abundance: NA; v_gene: TRBV7-9; j_gene: TRBJ2-7; CDR3aa: CASSLLSGQVSYEQYF
abundance: NA; v_gene: TRBV7-9; j_gene: TRBJ1-1; CDR3aa: CASSLAVTVNTEAFF
abundance: medium-sized; v_gene: TRBV5-1; j_gene: TRBJ1-6; CDR3aa: CASSLEIDGDSPLHF
abundance: NA; v_gene: TRBV14; j_gene: TRBJ2-3; CDR3aa: CASSQDWRDDTQYF
abundance: NA; v_gene: TRBV12-3/TRBV12-4; j_gene: TRBJ2-1; CDR3aa: CASRPPGLVGFSNEQFF
abundance: NA; v_gene: TRBV10-3; j_gene: TRBJ2-1; CDR3aa: CAIRRQLLSSYNEQFF
abundance: NA; v_gene: TRBV6-5; j_gene: TRBJ2-1; CDR3aa: CASSDRESSYNEQFF
abundance: NA; v_gene: TRBV20-1; j_gene: TRBJ1-5; CDR3aa: CSAEMDRGRNQPQHF
abundance: NA; v_gene: TRBV20-1; j_gene: TRBJ2-3; CDR3aa: CSARDLGDTQYF
abundance: NA; v_gene: TRBV29-1; j_gene: TRBJ2-2; CDR3aa: CSVEAIRVGELFF
abundance: medium-sized; v_gene: TRBV30; j_gene: TRBJ1-1; CDR3aa: CAWSHGQGDTEAFF
abundance: NA; v_gene: TRBV5-1; j_gene: TRBJ2-3; CDR3aa: CASKWTGGADTQYF
abundance: NA; v_gene: TRBV12-3/TRBV12-4; j_gene: TRBJ1-1; CDR3aa: CASSDGDSSEAFF
abundance: NA; v_gene: TRBV19; j_gene: TRBJ2-3; CDR3aa: CASSMGQEADTQYF
abundance: NA; v_gene: TRBV7-9; j_gene: TRBJ2-5; CDR3aa: CASTQGVRETQYF
abundance: NA; v_gene: TRBV15; j_gene: TRBJ2-1; CDR3aa: CATSRVGLAPYNEQFF
abundance: NA; v_gene: TRBV5-6; j_gene: TRBJ2-3; CDR3aa: CASSLPGPMDTQYF
abundance: NA; v_gene: TRBV20-1; j_gene: TRBJ1-2; CDR3aa: CSARFQGEINYGYTF
abundance: medium-sized; v_gene: TRBV6-2/TRBV6-3; j_gene: TRBJ2-2; CDR3aa: CASDEGQTNTGELFF